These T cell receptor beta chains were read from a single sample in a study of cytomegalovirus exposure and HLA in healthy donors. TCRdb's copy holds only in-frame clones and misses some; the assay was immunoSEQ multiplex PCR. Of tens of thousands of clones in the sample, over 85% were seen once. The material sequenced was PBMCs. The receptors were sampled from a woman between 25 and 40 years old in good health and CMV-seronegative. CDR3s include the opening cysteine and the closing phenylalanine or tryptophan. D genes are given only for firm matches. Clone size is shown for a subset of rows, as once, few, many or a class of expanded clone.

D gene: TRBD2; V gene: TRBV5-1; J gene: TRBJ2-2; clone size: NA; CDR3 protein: CASSNLAGGNTGELFF; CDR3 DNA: TGCGCCAGCAGCAATCTAGCGGGAGGAAACACCGGGGAGCTGTTTTTT
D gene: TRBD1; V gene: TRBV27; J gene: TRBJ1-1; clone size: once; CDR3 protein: CASSLTWTGNTEAFF; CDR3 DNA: TGTGCCAGCAGTTTAACGTGGACAGGGAACACTGAAGCTTTCTTT
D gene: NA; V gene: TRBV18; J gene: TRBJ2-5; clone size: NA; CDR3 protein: CASSPERTDQETQYF; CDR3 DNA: TGTGCCAGCTCACCGGAGCGGACGGACCAAGAGACCCAGTACTTC
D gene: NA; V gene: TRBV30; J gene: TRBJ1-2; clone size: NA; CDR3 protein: CAWYREGRDGYTF; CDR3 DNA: TGTGCCTGGTACCGTGAGGGGAGGGATGGCTACACCTTC
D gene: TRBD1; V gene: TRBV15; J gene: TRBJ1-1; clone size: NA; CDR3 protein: CATRNPSGGKNTEAFF; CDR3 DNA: TGTGCCACCAGAAACCCCTCAGGGGGGAAAAACACTGAAGCTTTCTTT
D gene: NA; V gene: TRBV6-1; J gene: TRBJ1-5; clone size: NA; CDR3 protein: CASLGQFRNQPQHF; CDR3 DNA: TGTGCCAGCCTTGGACAGTTCCGCAATCAGCCCCAGCATTTT
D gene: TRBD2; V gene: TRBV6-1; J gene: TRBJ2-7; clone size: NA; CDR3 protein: CASSEGGLIYEQYF; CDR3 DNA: TGTGCCAGCAGTGAAGGGGGACTAATTTACGAGCAGTACTTC
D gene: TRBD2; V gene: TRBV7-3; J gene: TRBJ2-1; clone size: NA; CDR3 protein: CASSLTGGLAENEQFF; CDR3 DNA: TGTGCCAGCAGCTTAACGGGGGGACTAGCGGAGAATGAGCAGTTCTTC
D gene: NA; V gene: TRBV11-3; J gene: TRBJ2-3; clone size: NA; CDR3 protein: CASSTRSGSTDTQYF; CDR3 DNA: TGTGCCAGCAGCACCCGGTCGGGGTCGACAGATACGCAGTATTTT
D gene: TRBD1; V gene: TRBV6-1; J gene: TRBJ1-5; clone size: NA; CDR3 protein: CASTRDREDQPQHF; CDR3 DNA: TGTGCCAGCACCCGGGACAGGGAGGATCAGCCCCAGCATTTT
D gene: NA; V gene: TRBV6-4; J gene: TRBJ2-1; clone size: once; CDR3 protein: CASSEEGGNYNEQFF; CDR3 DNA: TGTGCCAGCAGTGAAGAAGGCGGGAACTACAATGAGCAGTTCTTC